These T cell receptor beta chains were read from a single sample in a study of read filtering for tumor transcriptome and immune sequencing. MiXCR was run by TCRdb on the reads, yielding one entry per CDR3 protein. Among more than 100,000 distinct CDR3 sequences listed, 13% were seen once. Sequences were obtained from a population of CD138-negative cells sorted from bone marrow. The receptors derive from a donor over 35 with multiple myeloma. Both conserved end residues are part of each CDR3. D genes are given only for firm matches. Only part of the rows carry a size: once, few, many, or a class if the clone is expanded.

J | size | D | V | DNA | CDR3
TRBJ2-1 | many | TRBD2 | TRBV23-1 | TGCGCCAGCATCTCCGGGACTAGCGGACCTCCCGCGGGCTACAATGAGCAGTTCTTC | CASISGTSGPPAGYNEQFF
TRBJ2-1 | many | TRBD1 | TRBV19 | TGTGCCAGCTATGACAGGGGACGCAATGAGCAGTTCTTC | CASYDRGRNEQFF
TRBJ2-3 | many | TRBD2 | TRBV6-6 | TGTGCCAGCAGTTATGGGACTAGCGGGGTGAACACAGATACGCAGTATTTT | CASSYGTSGVNTDTQYF
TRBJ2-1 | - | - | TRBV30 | TGTGCCTGGAGCGCCCAAAGCTCCTACAATGAGCAGTTCTTC | CAWSAQSSYNEQFF
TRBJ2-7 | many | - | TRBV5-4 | TGTGCCAGCAGCGCCGCCGGGACAGTGGGGGGCGAGCAGTACTTC | CASSAAGTVGGEQYF
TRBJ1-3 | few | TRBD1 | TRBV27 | TGTGCCAGCAGTTCAGGGGGCGTAGGAAACACCATATATTTT | CASSSGGVGNTIYF
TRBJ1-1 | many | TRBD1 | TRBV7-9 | TGTGCCAGCAGCTTAGGGACAGGGAGTGCTGAAGCTTTCTTT | CASSLGTGSAEAFF
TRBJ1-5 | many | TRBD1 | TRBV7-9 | TGTGCCAGCAGCCGGACAGGGTTGAATCAGCCCCAGCATTTT | CASSRTGLNQPQHF
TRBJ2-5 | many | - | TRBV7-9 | TGTGCCAGCAGCCCTACCCGGGCCCAGTTAGAGACCCAGTACTTC | CASSPTRAQLETQYF
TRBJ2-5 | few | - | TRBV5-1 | TGCGCCAGCAGATGGACTGGACAAGAGACCCAGTACTTC | CASRWTGQETQYF
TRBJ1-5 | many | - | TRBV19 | TGTGCCAGTAGTATGGACGCCCTCAATCAGCCCCAGCATTTT | CASSMDALNQPQHF
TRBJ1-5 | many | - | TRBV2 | TGTGCCAGCAGTGAGAGTGGAGGTAGCAATCAGCCCCAGCATTTT | CASSESGGSNQPQHF
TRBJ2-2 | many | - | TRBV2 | TGTGCCAGCAGTGAAGCCGTCGGGGCCACCGGGGAGCTGTTTTTT | CASSEAVGATGELFF
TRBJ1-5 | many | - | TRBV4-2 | TGTGCCAGCAGCCAATTTCGCAATCAGCCCCAGCATTTT | CASSQFRNQPQHF
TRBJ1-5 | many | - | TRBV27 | TGTGCCAGCAGTTTTGGGGGTCAAGGTCAGCCCCAGCATTTT | CASSFGGQGQPQHF
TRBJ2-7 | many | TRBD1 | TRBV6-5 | TGTGCCAGCAGCTCCCGCCCCCCGGGACAGGGGTACGAGCAGTACTTC | CASSSRPPGQGYEQYF
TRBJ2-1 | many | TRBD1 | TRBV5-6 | TGTGCCAGCAGCTTGGACGACGGGACAGTCTACAATGAGCAGTTCTTC | CASSLDDGTVYNEQFF
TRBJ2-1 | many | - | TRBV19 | TGTGCCAGTAGTTTCTGGGGGGAGGCACACAATGAGCAGTTCTTC | CASSFWGEAHNEQFF
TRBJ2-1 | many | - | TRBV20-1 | TGCAGTGCTAGAGATGGTACATGGGATGAGCAGTTCTTC | CSARDGTWDEQFF